A selection of T cell receptor delta chains follows, all from one sample in a study of Vδ1+ human thymocytes. TCRdb re-called the multiplex PCR reads via CATT. The sample holds more than 25,000 delta-chain clones, 7.4% seen once. Sequencing was performed on Vdelta1+ gamma-delta thymocytes from the thymus. The receptor set was obtained from a girl younger than two who had congenital heart surgery. CDR3s include the opening cysteine and the closing phenylalanine or tryptophan. A D gene is named only where the DNA matches it firmly. Clone size is stated in some rows and not others, as once, few, many or a class when expanded.

D,size,V,J,DNA,CDR3
TRDD3,few,TRDV1,TRDJ1,TGTGCTCTTGGGGAACTTCCCCCCCTTCTAATGGGGGATAATGATAAACTCATCTTT,CALGELPPLLMGDNDKLIF
.,few,TRDV1,TRDJ1,TGTGCTCTTGGGGAACTAGGAGAACGGCCTTCCTACAGGTGGGGGATACAGACCGATAAACTCATCTTT,CALGELGERPSYRWGIQTDKLIF
.,.,TRDV1,TRDJ1,TGTGCTCTTGGGGAAGCGCATGACCTAACTGACTGTAACACCGATAAACTCATCTTT,CALGEAHDLTDCNTDKLIF
.,few,TRDV1,TRDJ1,TGTGCTCTTATACGGTTGGCGTCCTACGTCGGGGGTCCCCTAGACACCGATAAACTCATCTTT,CALIRLASYVGGPLDTDKLIF
.,.,TRDV1,TRDJ1,TGTGCTCTTGGGGGACGGGGACCCTCGTACTGGGATGGAGGACTCATCTTT,CALGGRGPSYWDGGLIF
.,.,TRDV1,TRDJ1,TGTGCTCTTGGGGAACGTCCAAAGGCTCGGGGACCTTACACCGATAAACTCATCTTT,CALGERPKARGPYTDKLIF
.,few,TRDV1,TRDJ1,TGTGCTCTTGGGGAACGCCAAGACCGAGAAACCGATAAACTCATCTTT,CALGERQDRETDKLIF
.,few,TRDV1,TRDJ1,TGTGCTCTTGGGGACTTCCGACGCGACACCGATAAACTCATCTTT,CALGDFRRDTDKLIF
.,.,TRDV1,TRDJ1,TGTGCTCTTGGGGAAGCGGTCCTTCCTACTCTGGGGGATAAGAGTCGTACCGATAAACTCATCTTT,CALGEAVLPTLGDKSRTDKLIF
.,.,TRDV1,TRDJ1,TGTGCTCTTGGGGAAAATGTTTCTACATGTGGGGCCATAGATCATAAACTCATCTTT,CALGENVSTCGAIDHKLIF
TRDD3,few,TRDV1,TRDJ1,TGTGCTCTTGGGGAAGGGACCCAGCCGGGGGATAGGGCCGATAAACTCATCTTT,CALGEGTQPGDRADKLIF
.,medium-sized,TRDV2,TRDJ1,TGTGCCTGTGACACCAAGGGGGTAGGCGATAAACTCATCTTT,CACDTKGVGDKLIF
.,few,TRDV1,TRDJ1,TGTGCTCTTTGTCTCCTTACACTCGGGGGACCACCGTACACCGATAAACTCATCTTT,CALCLLTLGGPPYTDKLIF
.,.,TRDV1,TRDJ1,TGTGCTCTTGGGGAACAATTGTTAACCGGCGATAAACTCATCTTT,CALGEQLLTGDKLIF
TRDD3,few,TRDV1,TRDJ1,TGTGCTCTTGGGGAAGGTTGGACTGGGGGATACTTCTCCCTTAAACTCATCTTT,CALGEGWTGGYFSLKLIF
TRDD3,few,TRDV1,TRDJ1,TGTGCTCTTGGGGAATGGACTGGGGGATACTTCGCCGATAAACTCATCTTT,CALGEWTGGYFADKLIF
TRDD3,few,TRDV1,TRDJ1,TGTGCTCTTGGGGAGGGGGTCCTGGAACGTTACTGGGGGATAAGGGACACCGATAAACTCATCTTT,CALGEGVLERYWGIRDTDKLIF
TRDD3,.,TRDV1,TRDJ1,TGTGCTCTTGGGGAAGGGCCCCAAGATACGCGGGGGGATGACACCGATAAACTCATCTTT,CALGEGPQDTRGDDTDKLIF
.,few,TRDV1,TRDJ1,TGTGCTCTTGGGGACACCCCGGGGTCGAACGGGGATCTGAGCACCGATAAACTCATCTTT,CALGDTPGSNGDLSTDKLIF
.,.,TRDV1,TRDJ1,TGTGCTCTTGGGGAACTGGCGGAAGGGGACACCGATAAACTCATCTTT,CALGELAEGDTDKLIF
TRDD3,.,TRDV1,TRDJ1,TGTGCTCTTGGGGAACAAAATTACACACCATTTCTGGGGGCTAAACTCATCTTT,CALGEQNYTPFLGAKLIF
.,few,TRDV1,TRDJ1,TGTGCTCTTGGGGTCCTAGGGCTTCCTGGGAGCACCGATAAACTCATCTTT,CALGVLGLPGSTDKLIF
.,few,TRDV1,TRDJ1,TGTGCTCTTGGGGAACAGGGCACCGATAAACTCATCTTT,CALGEQGTDKLIF
TRDD3,few,TRDV1,TRDJ1,TGTGCTCTTGGGAGAGGAAATCTTTTTCCTATGACTGGGGGGCAGTACACCGATAAACTCATCTTT,CALGRGNLFPMTGGQYTDKLIF
TRDD3,.,TRDV1,TRDJ1,TGTGCTCTTGGGGAAGAGGACTGGGGGACCCTACGGTACACCGATAAACTCATCTTT,CALGEEDWGTLRYTDKLIF